The next 23 T cell receptor beta chains were all read from a single sample in a study of Ad26.COV2.S vaccination and SARS-CoV-2 variants. Sequencing used immunoSEQ multiplex PCR; TCRdb keeps in-frame clones, though not all of them. The data hold fewer than 500,000 clones, with approximately 92% observed a single time. Regarding treatment: some 20 received Ad26.COV2.S at low or high dose, single or two shots; about five received placebo; per-sample allocation not given. Samples were taken on day 63 after the first vaccine or placebo injection. Sequenced material: peripheral blood, taken in a trial of Ad26.COV2.S vaccine versus placebo. Source of these receptors: a person between 18 and 60 years old who received the Ad26.COV2.S COVID-19 vaccine or a placebo.

V and J are TRBV18 and TRBJ2-2; 8 bases are shared with TRBD1. After removal of 4 bases from V and 4 bases from J, the junction contained 8 bases not matched to a gene. The germline V gene has CDR1 KGHSH and CDR2 LQKENI. This CDR3 has 16 residues. This chain's CDR3 is CASSRQDRVGTGELFF. CDR3 coding DNA: TGTGCCAGCTCACGGCAGGACAGGGTAGGCACCGGGGAGCTGTTTTTT.

The chain uses TRBV19 and TRBJ1-1; no firm D call. The V end lost 5 bases, the J end lost 5 bases, and 15 bases lay between the germline ends. The germline CDR1 and CDR2 sequences are LNHDA and SQIVND (reference sequence). The CDR3 consists of 14 residues. The CDR3 nucleotides read TGTGCCAGTAGTTATGGGGAGGGTCGAACTGAAGCTTTCTTT. Translation gives CASSYGEGRTEAFF.

This rearrangement joins TRBV2 to TRBJ2-5, with 8 nucleotides matching TRBD1. V lost 6 bases and J lost 4; bases outside the gene matches: 4. CDR1 is SNHLY and CDR2 is FYNNEI in the germline V gene. The CDR3 is 13 amino acids. Here the CDR3 reads CASRSTGVETQYF. As DNA, the CDR3 is TGTGCCAGCAGATCGACAGGGGTAGAGACCCAGTACTTC. The entire variable domain, with the rest obtained from reference TRBV2 and TRBJ2-5, is as follows: EPEVTQTPSHQVTQMGQEVILRCVPISNHLYFYWYRQILGQKVEFLVSFYNNEISEKSEIFDDQFSVERPDGSNFTLKIRSTKLEDSAMYFCASRSTGVETQYFGPGTRLLVL.

The V call is TRBV6-2 or TRBV6-3, the J call TRBJ2-1; TRBD2 aligns across 10 bases. V trimming: 1 base; J trimming: 3 bases; junction bases outside the gene matches: 15. In germline, CDR1 is MNHEY, CDR2 SVGEGT. There are 20 residues in the CDR3. The CDR3, as DNA: TGTGCCAGCAGTTACTTGGAACTAGCGGGAAAACTGGCGATCTACAATGAGCAGTTCTTC. Translating it yields CASSYLELAGKLAIYNEQFF.

The chain joins TRBV12-5 to TRBJ2-1; D unresolved. The CDR3 runs 15 residues. CDR1 and CDR2 (germline): LGHNT, FRNRAP. V lost 3 bases, J lost 1 base, and 10 bases lay in between. CDR3 residues: CASGFGLSSYNEQFF. The CDR3 nucleotides are TGTGCTAGTGGTTTCGGGTTGTCTTCCTACAATGAGCAGTTCTTC.

The rearrangement joins TRBV24-1 to TRBJ2-7, with D unresolved. V was clipped by 6 bases and J by 2 bases, with 7 bases between them. Germline-derived CDR1 and CDR2 are KGHDR and SFDVKD. The CDR3 extends over 12 amino acids. The CDR3 coding sequence is TGTGCCACCAGTTCAAATACCTACGAGCAGTACTTC. Translating gives CATSSNTYEQYF.

The chain uses TRBV5-4 and TRBJ1-1; weak D call: TRBD1 (5 bases). The CDR3 has 14 residues. Germline V CDR1 and CDR2: SGHNT, YYREEE (reference sequence). V was trimmed by 0 bases and J by 5 bases, leaving 11 bases between them. CDR3 in amino acids: CASSLVARDTEAFF. CDR3 DNA sequence: TGTGCCAGCAGCTTGGTTGCCAGGGATACTGAAGCTTTCTTT.

The chain employs TRBV19 and TRBJ2-1; D gene ambiguous. V lost 5 bases and J lost 0, with 20 bases in between. Germline-derived CDR1 and CDR2 are LNHDA and SQIVND (reference sequence). The CDR3 extends over 18 amino acids. The CDR3 bases are TGTGCCAGTAGTCTCCTTCCCACTGGGCCATTCTCCTACAATGAGCAGTTCTTC. Amino acid sequence: CASSLLPTGPFSYNEQFF.

A remark on this clone: The conserved phenylalanine or tryptophan is not found at the CDR3 terminus, so this likely reflects a read error. The DNA is left out, because the CDR3 cannot be placed on it with certainty; the CDR3 is given as TCRdb lists it. The chain links TRBV6-9 to TRBJ2-7; TRBD2, the table's D call, lacks a check against the DNA. Germline loops: CDR1 MNHGY, CDR2 SVAAGI. Ends included, the CDR3 has 12 residues. The CDR3 here is CASSYSELEYFA.

The rearrangement links TRBV18 to TRBJ2-1, with TRBD2 matching over 16 bases. V gave up 5 bases and J gave up 7 bases; unmatched junction bases: 8. In germline, CDR1 is KGHSH, CDR2 LQKENI. This CDR3 region has 17 residues. CDR3 amino acids: CASSTGLAGGPQNEQFF. The CDR3 nucleotides read TGTGCCAGCTCAACGGGACTAGCGGGAGGGCCGCAAAATGAGCAGTTCTTC.

The chain couples TRBV6-5 to TRBJ2-7; D may be TRBD2 (6 bases). Trimming stripped 2 bases from V and 4 bases from J, with 12 bases between. The V gene's germline CDR1 is MNHEY and CDR2 SVGAGI. The CDR3 is 14 residues long. CDR3 region: CASSYGGAGYEQYF. The CDR3 DNA reads TGTGCCAGCAGTTACGGGGGAGCGGGTTACGAGCAGTACTTC.

The chain has TRBV3-1 (or the pseudogene TRBV3-2) and TRBJ1-1; D is uncertain. The CDR3 is made up of 14 amino acids. V lost 0 bases and J 7 bases, leaving 12 bases between the germline ends. CDR1 is LGHDT and CDR2 is YNNKEL in the germline V gene (reference sequence). This CDR3 reads CASSQDRWCREAFF. DNA of the CDR3: TGTGCCAGCAGCCAAGATCGTTGGTGCCGTGAAGCTTTCTTT.

V gene TRBV7-9 combines with J gene TRBJ2-1, with D perhaps TRBD1 (6 bases). This CDR3 has 13 residues. CDR1 and CDR2 from the germline V gene are SEHNR and FQNEAQ (reference sequence). Trimming removed 8 bases at V and 10 bases at J, with 18 bases between. The CDR3 here is CASEGETPLEQFF. In DNA, the CDR3 is TGTGCCAGCGAGGGGGAGACCCCTCTCGAGCAGTTCTTC.

The rearrangement links TRBV28 to TRBJ1-3; D ambiguous. Trimming removed 8 bases from V and 4 bases from J, with 21 bases in between. The CDR3 runs to 16 residues. CDR1 and CDR2 (germline): MDHEN, SYDVKM. The CDR3 here is CASPFREALTGNTIYF. The CDR3 nucleotides are TGTGCCAGCCCGTTCCGGGAAGCACTAACCGGAAACACCATATATTTT.

The chain joins TRBV10-3 to TRBJ1-1; 10 positions match TRBD1. The germline V gene encodes CDR1 ENHRY and CDR2 SYGVKD. V lost 6 bases to trimming and J lost 2 bases; unmatched junction nucleotides: 6. CDR3 length: 15 amino acids. The CDR3 is CAIRAWDRGNTEAFF. The CDR3 DNA follows: TGTGCCATCAGGGCCTGGGACAGGGGAAACACTGAAGCTTTCTTT.

The chain carries TRBV30 and TRBJ1-2, with no clear D. V shed 2 bases and J shed 3 bases, with 10 bases lying between them. From germline, CDR1 is GTSNPN and CDR2 SVGIG (reference sequence). The length of the CDR3 is 13 residues. The CDR3 DNA sequence: TGTGCCTGGAGTCCCACACGGGACTATGGCTACACCTTC. This translates into CAWSPTRDYGYTF. Variable domain in full (rest from reference TRBV30 and TRBJ1-2): SQTIHQWPATLVQPVGSPLSLECTVEGTSNPNLYWYRQAAGRGLQLLFYSVGIGQISSEVPQNLSASRPQDRQFILSSKKLLLSDSGFYLCAWSPTRDYGYTFGSGTRLTVV.

V is TRBV5-1 and J is TRBJ2-3, with TRBD1 identical over 9 bases. V gave up 4 bases and J gave up 6 bases; unmatched junction bases: 9. This CDR3 has 15 residues. Germline CDR1 and CDR2: SGHRS and YFSETQ. CDR3 in amino acids: CASSPWDRVTDTQYF. In nucleotides, the CDR3 is TGCGCCAGCAGCCCATGGGACAGGGTAACGGATACGCAGTATTTT. Filled out from reference TRBV5-1 and TRBJ2-3, the complete variable domain reads KAGVTQTPRYLIKTRGQQVTLSCSPISGHRSVSWYQQTPGQGLQFLFEYFSETQRNKGNFPGRFSGRQFSNSRSEMNVSTLELGDSALYLCASSPWDRVTDTQYFGPGTRLTVL.

The V and J genes are TRBV14 and TRBJ2-2; no definite D call. The V end lost 0 bases, the J end lost 7 bases, and 6 bases lay between the germline ends. The CDR3 extends over 13 amino acids. Per the germline V gene, CDR1 is SGHDN and CDR2 is FVKESK. This CDR3 is CASSQERVGELFF. CDR3 DNA: TGTGCCAGCAGCCAAGAACGGGTCGGGGAGCTGTTTTTT. Drawing the rest from reference TRBV14 and TRBJ2-2, the complete variable domain is EAGVTQFPSHSVIEKGQTVTLRCDPISGHDNLYWYRRVMGKEIKFLLHFVKESKQDESGMPNNRFLAERTGGTYSTLKVQPAELEDSGVYFCASSQERVGELFFGEGSRLTVL.

The V gene is TRBV18, the J gene TRBJ2-7; D is possibly TRBD1 (6 bases). The CDR3 spans 16 residues. The V and J ends lost 4 bases and 5 bases respectively, with 21 bases between them. The germline V gene has CDR1 KGHSH and CDR2 LQKENI. CDR3 sequence reads: CASSRKQGFQPDEQYF. The CDR3 DNA reads as TGTGCCAGCTCACGCAAACAGGGTTTTCAGCCGGACGAGCAGTACTTC.

The chain employs TRBV6-2 or TRBV6-3 and TRBJ1-1; D is ambiguous. CDR1 is MNHEY and CDR2 is SVGEGT in the germline V gene. Deletions cut 4 bases from V and 1 base from J, with 13 bases between. The CDR3 length is 15 residues. CDR3 DNA: TGTGCCAGCAGTTTCGGGGAGGTCGCGAACACTGAAGCTTTCTTT. Its translation: CASSFGEVANTEAFF.

V usage is TRBV28 and J usage is TRBJ1-4; D is unclear. Germline lookup yields CDR1 MDHEN and CDR2 SYDVKM. V was clipped by 2 bases and J by 4 bases, with 11 bases between them. The length of the CDR3 is 15 residues. The CDR3 DNA sequence: TGTGCCAGCAGTTTACCCGACGTAGGTAATGAAAAACTGTTTTTT. This gives the protein CASSLPDVGNEKLFF. Full variable domain (rest looked up from reference TRBV28 and TRBJ1-4): DVKVTQSSRYLVKRTGEKVFLECVQDMDHENMFWYRQDPGLGLRLIYFSYDVKMKEKGDIPEGYSVSREKKERFSLILESASTNQTSMYLCASSLPDVGNEKLFFGSGTQLSVL.

The rearrangement uses TRBV19 and TRBJ1-5; D is unclear. V was clipped by 3 bases and J by 4 bases, with 7 bases between them. CDR1 is LNHDA and CDR2 is SQIVND in the germline V gene (reference sequence). This CDR3 contains 13 residues. The CDR3 sequence is CASSMRENQPQHF. The CDR3 DNA follows: TGTGCCAGTAGTATGCGGGAGAATCAGCCCCAGCATTTT.

This chain connects TRBV18 to TRBJ2-5, with a tentative D call TRBD1 (6 bases). CDR1 and CDR2 from the germline V gene are KGHSH and LQKENI. V gave up 0 bases and J gave up 3 bases, with 8 bases separating them. The length of the CDR3 is 14 residues. CDR3 nucleotide sequence: TGTGCCAGCTCACCACCGACAGGAAAAGAGACCCAGTACTTC. This encodes CASSPPTGKETQYF.